The 25 T cell receptor beta chains in this list originate from one sample, sequenced in a study of cytomegalovirus exposure and HLA in healthy donors. The study ran its PCR with 60 Vbeta and 13 Jbeta primers. The table came from immunoSEQ multiplex PCR; TCRdb's copy has only in-frame clones and leaves some out. The data hold about 110,000 clones, with around four fifths observed a single time. The sample was PBMCs. These receptors came from a woman aged 45-60 years in good health and CMV-seropositive.

With respect to this clone: Other DNA sequences in the sample encode the same CDR3. The chain has TRBV18 and TRBJ2-7, with 13 bases matching TRBD2. V lost 6 bases and J lost 4; bases outside the gene matches: 3. This CDR3 is 14 amino acids long. Germline V CDR1 and CDR2: KGHSH, LQKENI. The CDR3, as DNA: TGTGCCAGCTCTAGGACTAGCGGGAGTTACGAGCAGTACTTC. Protein: CASSRTSGSYEQYF.

The CDR3 spells CASLGGPGWDTDTQYF. As DNA, the CDR3 is TGTGCCAGTCTCGGGGGGCCGGGTTGGGACACAGATACGCAGTATTTT. The V call is TRBV19, the J call TRBJ2-3, with TRBD2 as a possible D gene (7 bases). Trimming left V 8 bases short and J 2 bases short, with 20 bases between. The germline gives CDR1 LNHDA, CDR2 SQIVND (reference sequence). The CDR3 length is 16 residues. Full variable domain (outside the CDR3, taken from reference TRBV19 and TRBJ2-3): DGGITQSPKYLFRKEGQNVTLSCEQNLNHDAMYWYRQDPGQGLRLIYYSQIVNDFQKGDIAEGYSVSREKKESFPLTVTSAQKNPTAFYLCASLGGPGWDTDTQYFGPGTRLTVL.

This chain connects TRBV27 to TRBJ2-1; a weak D match, TRBD1 (5 bases). Germline CDR1 MNHEY, CDR2 SMNVEV (reference sequence). Between the trimmed V and J ends, which lost 6 bases and 6 bases, there was a span of 24 bases. The CDR3 extends over 17 amino acids. CDR3 region: CASSPTWTSSYANEQFF. The CDR3 nucleotides are TGTGCCAGCAGCCCCACCTGGACATCATCTTATGCCAATGAGCAGTTCTTC.

This clone was observed a handful of times. V usage is TRBV5-6 and J usage is TRBJ2-5, with D possibly TRBD1 on 6 matching bases. CDR3 length: 15 amino acids. The germline V gene encodes CDR1 SGHDT and CDR2 YYEEEE. V lost 0 bases to trimming and J lost 3 bases, with 12 bases between them. CDR3 coding DNA: TGTGCCAGCAGCTTGGGTATCCAGGGGAAAGAGACCCAGTACTTC. This encodes CASSLGIQGKETQYF.

The chain carries TRBV21-1 and TRBJ2-7; the tabulated D call, TRBD2, remains unverified against the DNA. TRBV21-1 is reported as a pseudogene. CDR3 length equals 13 residues. The CDR3 spells CASRLVSSYEQYF. In DNA, the CDR3 is TGTGCCAGCCGTCTAGTTTCATCCTACGAGCAGTACTTC.

With regard to this clone: At one end the junction does not follow the germline gene, possibly because of a read error. This chain's CDR3 is CSSSSGLAGLDTQYF. CDR3 DNA: TGTTCCAGCAGCTCCGGACTAGCGGGACTTGATACGCAGTATTTT. The chain has TRBV7-9 and TRBJ2-3; TRBD2 agrees at 12 bases. The germline gives CDR1 SEHNR, CDR2 FQNEAQ (reference sequence). The CDR3 loop spans 15 amino acids.

CDR3 DNA: TGCAGCGTTGGGACAGGCTACGAGCAGTACTTC. Residues: CSVGTGYEQYF. The J gene is TRBJ2-7, the V gene TRBV29-1; 7 bases are a match to TRBD1. The J segment lost 3 bases and the V segment lost 4 bases, leaving 0 bases of the junction unmatched. The CDR3 loop spans 11 amino acids. Germline V lookup: CDR1 SQVTM, CDR2 ANQGSEA.

This clone was counted once. The genes are TRBV7-9 and TRBJ2-1; 10 bases line up with TRBD2. V was pared by 2 bases and J by 7 bases, with 5 bases of the junction left unmatched. Germline CDR1 SEHNR, CDR2 FQNEAQ (reference sequence). The CDR3 runs to 15 residues. CDR3 loop: CASSLSGRASNEQFF. The DNA for the CDR3 is TGTGCCAGCAGCTTAAGCGGGAGGGCCAGTAATGAGCAGTTCTTC. The full variable domain, in which reference TRBV7-9 and TRBJ2-1 provide the parts outside the CDR3, is DTGVSQNPRHKITKRGQNVTFRCDPISEHNRLYWYRQTLGQGPEFLTYFQNEAQLEKSRLLSDRFSAERPKGSFSTLEIQRTEQGDSAMYLCASSLSGRASNEQFFGPGTRLTVL.

The chain carries TRBV19 and TRBJ2-3, with D perhaps matching TRBD1 (6 bases). CDR3 length equals 14 residues. Trimming removed 5 bases at V and 5 bases at J, with 14 bases between. The germline gives CDR1 LNHDA, CDR2 SQIVND (reference sequence). The CDR3 loop is CASSLAAGEDTQYF. The CDR3 DNA sequence: TGTGCCAGTAGTTTGGCGGCAGGGGAAGATACGCAGTATTTT.

The CDR3, as DNA: TGTGCCAGCAGAACACCGGGGGGAGAGACCCAGTACTTC. It encodes CASRTPGGETQYF. The genes are TRBV6-5 and TRBJ2-5, with TRBD2 identical over 7 bases. The J segment lost 4 bases and the V segment lost 6 bases, leaving 5 bases of the junction unmatched. The CDR3 is 13 residues long. Germline assignment: CDR1 MNHEY and CDR2 SVGAGI.

Written as DNA, the CDR3 is TGTGCCAGCAGTGGGAGGGAAGGGCCCATGAACACTGAAGCTTTCTTT. Translating it yields CASSGREGPMNTEAFF. The rearrangement links TRBV6-1 to TRBJ1-1; D not certain. Germline loops: CDR1 MNHNS, CDR2 SASEGT. This CDR3 has 16 amino acids. The V end lost 4 bases, the J end lost 0 bases, and 15 bases lay between the germline ends.

The chain links TRBV18 to TRBJ2-5; D may be TRBD1 (6 bases). V was clipped by 4 bases and J by 6 bases, with 18 bases between them. This CDR3 spans 15 amino acids. CDR1 KGHSH and CDR2 LQKENI come from the germline V gene. In DNA form, the CDR3 reads TGTGCCAGCTCACTTCCCCCTGACTGGGGGCAGACCCAGTACTTC. It encodes CASSLPPDWGQTQYF.

The chain employs TRBV7-9 and TRBJ2-3; D not resolved. CDR3 length equals 16 residues. V lost 2 bases to trimming and J lost 0 bases, with 12 bases between them. Germline V lookup: CDR1 SEHNR, CDR2 FQNEAQ (reference sequence). CDR3 DNA: TGTGCCAGCAGCTTATTGGGCGTCTCTAGCACAGATACGCAGTATTTT. It specifies CASSLLGVSSTDTQYF.

This chain links TRBV5-8 with TRBJ2-7, with TRBD1 as a possible D gene (5 bases). Trimming removed 0 bases at V and 4 bases at J, with 8 bases between. Germline V CDR1 and CDR2: SGHTS, YDEGEE. CDR3 length: 13 residues. The CDR3 DNA is TGTGCCAGCAGCTTGGAACAGGCTTACGAGCAGTACTTC. Translating gives CASSLEQAYEQYF.

This clone appeared a few times. CDR3 sequence (DNA): TGTGCCAGCAGCGCAACTAGCGGTGACTACCAAGAGACCCAGTACTTC. Amino acid sequence: CASSATSGDYQETQYF. The chain employs TRBV9 and TRBJ2-5; 8 positions match TRBD2. V shed 3 bases, J shed 0 bases, and the junction held 7 bases outside the gene matches. Germline V gene lookup returns CDR1 SGDLS and CDR2 YYNGEE. The CDR3 runs to 16 residues.

This clone was seen a few times. The identical CDR3 is also encoded by other nucleotide sequences in the sample. The genes are TRBV5-6 and TRBJ2-2, with D perhaps matching TRBD2 (6 bases). There are 15 residues in the CDR3. CDR1 SGHDT and CDR2 YYEEEE come from the germline V gene. Trimming took off 2 bases at V and 1 base at J, with 9 bases between the two ends. CDR3 loop: CASSFGTGNTGELFF. The CDR3 bases are TGTGCCAGCAGCTTTGGGACTGGGAACACCGGGGAGCTGTTTTTT.

The V gene is TRBV7-2, the J gene TRBJ2-3, with D tentatively TRBD2 (6 bases). The V end lost 1 base, the J end lost 0 bases, and 8 bases lay between the germline ends. The CDR3 spans 15 residues. CDR1 and CDR2 (germline): SGHTA, FQGNSA. The CDR3 bases are TGTGCCAGCAGCTTAGTCCGGGGGAGCACAGATACGCAGTATTTT. Translating gives CASSLVRGSTDTQYF.

The rearrangement joins TRBV6-5 to TRBJ2-7; 8 bases align to TRBD2. The germline V gene has CDR1 MNHEY and CDR2 SVGAGI. CDR3 length: 14 amino acids. Trimming took 5 bases from V and 4 from J; bases not matched to a gene: 7. CDR3 in DNA: TGTGCCAGCAGTAAAGCGGGAGCCGCTTACGAGCAGTACTTC. Protein product: CASSKAGAAYEQYF.

Details on this clone: One junction end does not reproduce the germline sequence, and a read error may be involved. The gene calls are TRBV11-2 and TRBJ2-4; 10 bases match TRBD1. This CDR3 is built from 15 residues. Germline V lookup: CDR1 SGHAT, CDR2 FQNNGV. The DNA for the CDR3 is TGTGCCAGCAGCTCACGACAGGGGGCGGGAAACAGTCAGTACTTC. Amino acids: CASSSRQGAGNSQYF.

The J gene is TRBJ2-6, the V gene TRBV6-5; D is perhaps TRBD2 (5 bases). V was shortened by 0 bases and J by 1 base, with 7 bases between the two germline ends. CDR3 length: 16 amino acids. Germline lookup yields CDR1 MNHEY and CDR2 SVGAGI. In nucleotides, the CDR3 is TGTGCCAGCAGTTACTCGAGCGGATCTGGGGCCAACGTCCTGACTTTC. Protein sequence: CASSYSSGSGANVLTF.

The chain uses TRBV18 and TRBJ1-2, with unresolved D. The germline CDR1 and CDR2 sequences are KGHSH and LQKENI. CDR3 length: 14 amino acids. The V gene lost 2 bases and the J gene lost 7 bases, with 14 bases spanning the gap. Here the CDR3 DNA reads TGTGCCAGCTCACCAGAGGCCCGAGGAAGTGGCTACACCTTC. Its translation: CASSPEARGSGYTF. The complete variable domain, with remaining parts taken from reference TRBV18 and TRBJ1-2, reads NAGVMQNPRHLVRRRGQEARLRCSPMKGHSHVYWYRQLPEEGLKFMVYLQKENIIDESGMPKERFSAEFPKEGPSILRIQQVVRGDSAAYFCASSPEARGSGYTFGSGTRLTVV.

This clone occurred once. The chain employs TRBV6-6 and TRBJ2-4, with D maybe TRBD1 (6 bases). The CDR3 has 14 residues. The germline gives CDR1 MNHNY, CDR2 SVGAGI (reference sequence). V lost 0 bases to trimming and J lost 9 bases, with 12 bases between them. CDR3 region: CASSYSGTGTIQYF. The DNA for the CDR3 is TGTGCCAGCAGTTACTCAGGCACAGGGACCATTCAGTACTTC.

The chain couples TRBV7-6 to TRBJ2-1; the D is unclear. The CDR3 covers 13 residues. CDR1 and CDR2 from the germline V gene are SGHVS and FNYEAQ. The V gene lost 5 bases and the J gene lost 3 bases, with 8 bases spanning the gap. This CDR3 is CASSPLLYNEQFF. In DNA form, the CDR3 reads TGTGCCAGCAGCCCGTTACTCTACAATGAGCAGTTCTTC.

This clone was recorded once. The chain employs TRBV11-2 and TRBJ2-1, with a tentative D call TRBD2 (6 bases). Trimming removed 0 bases from V and 7 bases from J, with 10 bases in between. There are 14 residues in the CDR3. CDR1 SGHAT and CDR2 FQNNGV come from the germline V gene. CDR3 sequence: CASSLDLGGNEQFF. DNA for the CDR3: TGTGCCAGCAGCTTAGATCTGGGGGGAAATGAGCAGTTCTTC.

The rearrangement links TRBV6-4 to TRBJ2-1, with 9 bases matching TRBD2. The CDR3 sequence is 14 residues long. Germline CDR1 MRHNA, CDR2 SNTAGT. The ends lost 3 bases at V and 12 bases at J; junction bases unmatched: 9. CDR3 region: CASSEGSGSSRQFF. The CDR3 DNA reads TGTGCCAGCAGTGAAGGTAGCGGGAGTAGTCGGCAGTTCTTC.